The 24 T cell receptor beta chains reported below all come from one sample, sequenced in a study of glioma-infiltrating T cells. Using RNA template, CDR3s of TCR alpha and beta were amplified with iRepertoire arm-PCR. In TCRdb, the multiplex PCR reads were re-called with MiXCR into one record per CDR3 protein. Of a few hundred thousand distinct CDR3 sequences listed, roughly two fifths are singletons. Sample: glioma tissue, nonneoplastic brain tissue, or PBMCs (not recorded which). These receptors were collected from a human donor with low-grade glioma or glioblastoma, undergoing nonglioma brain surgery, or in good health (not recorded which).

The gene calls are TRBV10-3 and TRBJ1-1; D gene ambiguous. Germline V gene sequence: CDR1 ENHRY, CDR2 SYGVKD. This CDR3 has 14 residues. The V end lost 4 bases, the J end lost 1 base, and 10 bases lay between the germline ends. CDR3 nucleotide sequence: TGTGCCATCAGTGGAATGCAGGAGAACACTGAAGCTTTCTTT. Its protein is CAISGMQENTEAFF.

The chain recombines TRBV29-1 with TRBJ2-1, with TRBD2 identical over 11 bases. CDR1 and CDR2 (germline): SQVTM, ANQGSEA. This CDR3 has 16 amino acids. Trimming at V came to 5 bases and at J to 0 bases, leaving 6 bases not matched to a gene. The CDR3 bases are TGCAGCGTTAATGATGGACTAGCGGGCTCCTACAATGAGCAGTTCTTC. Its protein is CSVNDGLAGSYNEQFF.

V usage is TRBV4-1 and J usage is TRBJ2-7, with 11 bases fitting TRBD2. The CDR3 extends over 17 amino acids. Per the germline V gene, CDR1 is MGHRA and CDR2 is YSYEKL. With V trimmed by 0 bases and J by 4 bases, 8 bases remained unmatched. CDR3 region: CASSQDRSSGRLYEQYF. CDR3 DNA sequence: TGCGCCAGCAGCCAAGATCGGTCTAGCGGGAGGTTGTACGAGCAGTACTTC.

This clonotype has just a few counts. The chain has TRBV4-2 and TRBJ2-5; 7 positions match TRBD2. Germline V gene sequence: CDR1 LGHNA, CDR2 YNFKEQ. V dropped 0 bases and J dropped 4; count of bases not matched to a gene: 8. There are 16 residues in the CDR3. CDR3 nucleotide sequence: TGTGCCAGCAGCCAAGAGGGGGACTACCTACGAGAGACCCAGTACTTC. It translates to CASSQEGDYLRETQYF.

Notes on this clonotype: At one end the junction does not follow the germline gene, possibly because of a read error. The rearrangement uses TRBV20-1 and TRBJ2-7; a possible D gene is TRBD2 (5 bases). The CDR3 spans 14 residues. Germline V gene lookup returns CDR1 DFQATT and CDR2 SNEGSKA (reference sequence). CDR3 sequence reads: CSARDLRESYERYF. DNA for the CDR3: TGCAGTGCTAGAGACCTAAGGGAGTCCTACGAGCGGTACTTC.

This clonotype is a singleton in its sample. The CDR3, as DNA: TGTGCCAGCCGGTCATCCCTGCTAGCGGGGCTTCACAATGAGCAGTACTTC. Protein sequence: CASRSSLLAGLHNEQYF. V usage is TRBV6-2 or TRBV6-3 and J usage is TRBJ2-5; TRBD2 agrees at 9 bases. CDR3 length: 17 amino acids. From germline, CDR1 is MNHEY and CDR2 SVGEGT. After removal of 8 bases from V and 11 bases from J, the junction contained 24 bases not matched to a gene.

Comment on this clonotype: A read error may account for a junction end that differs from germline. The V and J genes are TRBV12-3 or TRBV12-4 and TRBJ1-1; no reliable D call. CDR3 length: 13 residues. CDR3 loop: CASSLTPNTGAFF. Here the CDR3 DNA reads TGTGCCAGCAGTTTAACACCGAACACTGGAGCTTTCTTT.

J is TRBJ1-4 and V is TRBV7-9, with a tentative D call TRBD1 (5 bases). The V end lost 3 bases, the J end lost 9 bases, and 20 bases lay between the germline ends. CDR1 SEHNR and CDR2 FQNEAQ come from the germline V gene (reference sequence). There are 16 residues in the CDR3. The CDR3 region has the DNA TGTGCCAGCAGCTTGTTCCGGGACGGTGATGAAAAAAAACTGTTTTTT. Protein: CASSLFRDGDEKKLFF. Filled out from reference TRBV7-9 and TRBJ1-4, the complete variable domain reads DTGVSQNPRHKITKRGQNVTFRCDPISEHNRLYWYRQTLGQGPEFLTYFQNEAQLEKSRLLSDRFSAERPKGSFSTLEIQRTEQGDSAMYLCASSLFRDGDEKKLFFGSGTQLSVL.

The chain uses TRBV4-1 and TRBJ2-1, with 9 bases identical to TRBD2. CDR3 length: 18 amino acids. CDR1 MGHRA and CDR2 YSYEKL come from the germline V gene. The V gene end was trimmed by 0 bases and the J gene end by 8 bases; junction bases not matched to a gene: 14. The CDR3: CASSQDNGAAGGMDEQFF. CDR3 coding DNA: TGCGCCAGCAGCCAAGATAATGGGGCCGCGGGAGGGATGGATGAGCAGTTCTTC.

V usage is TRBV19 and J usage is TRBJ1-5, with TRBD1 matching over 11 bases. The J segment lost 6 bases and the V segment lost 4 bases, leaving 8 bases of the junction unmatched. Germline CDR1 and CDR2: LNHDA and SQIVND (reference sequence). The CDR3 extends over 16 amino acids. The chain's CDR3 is CASSSRSGTGGQPQHF. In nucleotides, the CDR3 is TGTGCCAGTAGTAGCCGTTCCGGGACAGGGGGTCAGCCCCAGCATTTT.

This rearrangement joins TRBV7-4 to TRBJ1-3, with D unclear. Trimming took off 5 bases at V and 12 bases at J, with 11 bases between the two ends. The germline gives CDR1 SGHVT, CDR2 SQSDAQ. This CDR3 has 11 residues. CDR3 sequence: CASSPEMVIYF. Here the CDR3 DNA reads TGTGCCAGCAGCCCTGAGATGGTCATATATTTT.

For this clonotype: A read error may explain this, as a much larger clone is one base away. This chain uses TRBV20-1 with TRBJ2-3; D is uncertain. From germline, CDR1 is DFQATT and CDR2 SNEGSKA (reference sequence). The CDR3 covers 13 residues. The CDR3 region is CTPLRYRTDTQYF. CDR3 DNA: TGCACCCCCCTAAGATACCGCACAGATACGCAGTATTTT.

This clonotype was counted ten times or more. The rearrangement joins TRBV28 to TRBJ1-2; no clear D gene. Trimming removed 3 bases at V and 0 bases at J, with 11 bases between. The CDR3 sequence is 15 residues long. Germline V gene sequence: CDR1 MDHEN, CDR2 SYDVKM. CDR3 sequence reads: CASSFGGFSNYGYTF. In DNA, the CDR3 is TGTGCCAGCAGTTTTGGCGGCTTTTCTAACTATGGCTACACCTTC.

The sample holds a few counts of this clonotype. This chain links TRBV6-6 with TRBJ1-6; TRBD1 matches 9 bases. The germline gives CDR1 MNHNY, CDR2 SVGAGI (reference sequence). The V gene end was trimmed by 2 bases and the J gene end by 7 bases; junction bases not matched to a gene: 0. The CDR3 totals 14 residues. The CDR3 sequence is CASSYGTGNSPLHF. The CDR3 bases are TGTGCCAGCAGTTACGGGACAGGGAATTCACCCCTCCACTTT.

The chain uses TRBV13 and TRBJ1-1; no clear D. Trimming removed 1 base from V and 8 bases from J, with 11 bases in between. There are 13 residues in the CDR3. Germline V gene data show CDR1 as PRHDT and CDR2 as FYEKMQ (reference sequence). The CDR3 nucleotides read TGTGCCAGCAGCTTAGTAGGCCCAACCGAAGCTTTCTTT. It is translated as CASSLVGPTEAFF.

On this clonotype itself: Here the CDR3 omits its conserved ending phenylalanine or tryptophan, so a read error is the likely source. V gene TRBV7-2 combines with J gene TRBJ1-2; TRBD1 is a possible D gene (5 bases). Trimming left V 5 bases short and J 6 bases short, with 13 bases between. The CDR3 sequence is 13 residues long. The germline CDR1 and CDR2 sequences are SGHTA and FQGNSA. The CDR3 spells CASSPRGLNGYTL. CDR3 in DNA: TGTGCCAGCAGCCCTCGGGGCCTAAATGGCTACACCCTC.

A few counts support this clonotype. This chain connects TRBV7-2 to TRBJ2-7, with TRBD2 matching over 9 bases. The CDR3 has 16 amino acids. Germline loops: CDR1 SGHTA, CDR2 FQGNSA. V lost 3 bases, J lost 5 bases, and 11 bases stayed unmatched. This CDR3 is CASSLSPSGVRNEQYF. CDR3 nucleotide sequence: TGTGCCAGCAGCTTGAGTCCTAGCGGGGTTCGGAACGAGCAGTACTTC.

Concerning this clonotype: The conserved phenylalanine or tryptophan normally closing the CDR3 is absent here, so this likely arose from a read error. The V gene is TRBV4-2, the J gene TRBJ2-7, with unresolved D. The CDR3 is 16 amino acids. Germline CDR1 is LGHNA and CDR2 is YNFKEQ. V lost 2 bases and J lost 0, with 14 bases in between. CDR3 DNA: TGTGCCAGCAGCCAACTCGAAGCGTCCTACTCCTACGAGCAGTACATC. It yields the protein CASSQLEASYSYEQYI.

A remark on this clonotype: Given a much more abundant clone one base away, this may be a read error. The CDR3 sequence is CDSTSSVPSYEQYF. In nucleotides, the CDR3 is TGTGACAGCACCTCGTCAGTACCCTCCTACGAGCAGTACTTC. The V gene is TRBV6-2 or TRBV6-3, the J gene TRBJ2-5; D not resolved. TRBJ2-7 matches the DNA end more closely, so the J call is doubtful. Germline CDR1 MNHEY, CDR2 SVGEGT. This CDR3 has 14 residues.

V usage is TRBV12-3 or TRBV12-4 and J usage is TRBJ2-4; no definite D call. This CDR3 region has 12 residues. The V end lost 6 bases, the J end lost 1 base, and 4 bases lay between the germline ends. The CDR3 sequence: CASRGAKNIQYF. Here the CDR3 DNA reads TGTGCCAGCAGAGGGGCCAAAAACATTCAGTACTTC.

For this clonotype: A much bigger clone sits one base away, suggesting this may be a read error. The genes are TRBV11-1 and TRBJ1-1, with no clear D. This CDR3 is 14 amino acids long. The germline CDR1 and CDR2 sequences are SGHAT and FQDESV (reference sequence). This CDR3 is CASSLRGKGTEASF. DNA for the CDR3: TGTGCCAGCAGCTTAAGAGGGAAGGGCACTGAAGCTTCCTTT.

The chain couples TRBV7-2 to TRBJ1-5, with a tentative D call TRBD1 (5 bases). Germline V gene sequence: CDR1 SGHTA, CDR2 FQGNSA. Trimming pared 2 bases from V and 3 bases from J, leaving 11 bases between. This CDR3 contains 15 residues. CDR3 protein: CASSLYRQNNQPQHF. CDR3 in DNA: TGTGCCAGCAGCTTATATAGACAGAACAATCAGCCCCAGCATTTT. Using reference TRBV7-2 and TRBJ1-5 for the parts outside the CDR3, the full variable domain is GAGVSQSPSNKVTEKGKDVELRCDPISGHTALYWYRQSLGQGLEFLIYFQGNSAPDKSGLPSDRFSAERTGGSVSTLTIQRTQQEDSAVYLCASSLYRQNNQPQHFGDGTRLSIL.

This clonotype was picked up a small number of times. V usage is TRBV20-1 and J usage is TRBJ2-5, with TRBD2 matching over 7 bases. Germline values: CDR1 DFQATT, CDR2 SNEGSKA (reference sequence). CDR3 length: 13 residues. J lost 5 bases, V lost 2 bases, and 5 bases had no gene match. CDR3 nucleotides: TGCAGTGCTAGACAGGGAGGGCGGGAGACCCAGTACTTC. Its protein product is CSARQGGRETQYF.

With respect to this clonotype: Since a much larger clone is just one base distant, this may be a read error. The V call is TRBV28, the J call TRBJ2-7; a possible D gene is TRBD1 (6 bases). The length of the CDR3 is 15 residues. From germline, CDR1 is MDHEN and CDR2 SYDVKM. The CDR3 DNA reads TGTGCCAGCAGTTTAATGGATAGGGGGTCCTACAAGCAGTACTTC. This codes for CASSLMDRGSYKQYF.